Below, 20 T cell receptor beta chains from the same sample are listed, as sequenced in a study of naive and memory T cell subsets. Broader study findings: Possibly reflecting memory cells re-expressing CD45RA, a few larger clonotypes occurred in naive repertoires, especially CD8.

These receptors lack a known antigen. Both TRBC1 and TRBC2 were covered by a beta constant-region primer of two equimolar oligonucleotides. Nested alpha and beta constant-region primers with the SP2 primer drove four PCR rounds on ligated cDNA. Each CDR3 protein gets one entry after TCRdb re-called the UMI-ligation and nested PCR reads with MiXCR. Of approximately 150,000 distinct CDR3 sequences in the sample, approximately 24% are singletons; the top ten hold over 0.09%. The source material was naive CD4+ T cells from blood. The receptors here all came from a human donor in good health.

This clonotype was picked up one time. This chain links TRBV11-2 with TRBJ2-5; no clear D gene. In germline, CDR1 is SGHAT, CDR2 FQNNGV. The V end lost 5 bases, the J end lost 5 bases, and 9 bases lay between the germline ends. The CDR3 is 12 amino acids. The CDR3 loop is CASSPTVETQYF. In DNA, the CDR3 is TGTGCCAGCAGCCCCACCGTGGAGACCCAGTACTTC. Complete variable domain (other parts from reference TRBV11-2 and TRBJ2-5): EAGVAQSPRYKIIEKRQSVAFWCNPISGHATLYWYQQILGQGPKLLIQFQNNGVVDDSQLPKDRFSAERLKGVDSTLKIQPAKLEDSAVYLCASSPTVETQYFGPGTRLLVL.

This clonotype has just a few counts. The chain links TRBV7-2 to TRBJ2-5; D is perhaps TRBD2 (5 bases). Germline V gene sequence: CDR1 SGHTA, CDR2 FQGNSA. The CDR3 is 16 amino acids. Trimming removed 6 bases at V and 5 bases at J, with 22 bases between. As DNA, the CDR3 is TGTGCCAGCAGTCTCTCTCGTCCAGACCGCGGGGAGACCCAGTACTTC. It is translated as CASSLSRPDRGETQYF. Variable domain in full (rest from reference TRBV7-2 and TRBJ2-5): GAGVSQSPSNKVTEKGKDVELRCDPISGHTALYWYRQSLGQGLEFLIYFQGNSAPDKSGLPSDRFSAERTGGSVSTLTIQRTQQEDSAVYLCASSLSRPDRGETQYFGPGTRLLVL.

The sample holds a few counts of this clonotype. The V and J genes are TRBV7-9 and TRBJ2-5, with D perhaps being TRBD1 or TRBD2 (5 bases each). The CDR3 runs 16 residues. Trimming took off 5 bases at V and 1 base at J, with 17 bases between the two ends. CDR1 and CDR2 from the germline V gene are SEHNR and FQNEAQ (reference sequence). CDR3 nucleotides: TGTGCCAGCAGCGCTCTCCCCCGGGACCCCCAAGAGACCCAGTACTTC. Encoded protein: CASSALPRDPQETQYF.

This clonotype occurred a few times. V is TRBV29-1 and J is TRBJ2-2; 8 positions match TRBD2. The germline CDR1 and CDR2 sequences are SQVTM and ANQGSEA. The CDR3 loop spans 14 amino acids. Germline trimming cut 4 bases from V and 6 bases from J; bases unmatched to any gene: 7. CDR3 nucleotides: TGCAGCGTTGCTTTACTAGCGGCCCCCGGGGAGCTGTTTTTT. Encoded protein: CSVALLAAPGELFF.

This clonotype has a handful of counts. This chain uses TRBV5-1 with TRBJ2-3; 11 bases match TRBD2. This CDR3 contains 18 residues. Germline assignment: CDR1 SGHRS and CDR2 YFSETQ. J was trimmed by 5 bases and V by 8 bases; bases with no gene match: 19. CDR3 DNA: TGCGCCAGTAAACCTCGGGGGGGACTAGCGGTACCCGGAGATACGCAGTATTTT. Its protein is CASKPRGGLAVPGDTQYF.

The chain employs TRBV24-1 and TRBJ2-1, with D possibly matching TRBD1 (5 bases). Germline V CDR1 and CDR2: KGHDR, SFDVKD. V was pared by 4 bases and J by 1 base, with 10 bases between. CDR3 length: 15 residues. The CDR3 sequence is CATSDPPGSYNEQFF. CDR3 nucleotides: TGTGCCACCAGTGACCCCCCAGGGTCCTACAATGAGCAGTTCTTC.

The V and J genes are TRBV6-2 or TRBV6-3 and TRBJ2-1; 13 bases map to TRBD2. V gave up 10 bases and J gave up 7 bases; unmatched junction bases: 7. The CDR3 loop spans 14 amino acids. Germline lookup yields CDR1 MNHEY and CDR2 SVGEGT. The CDR3 DNA is TGTGCCACCGCGACTAGCGGGAGGAGGAATGAGCAGTTCTTC. The encoded protein is CATATSGRRNEQFF.

This clonotype was seen many times. The genes are TRBV28 and TRBJ2-3; 14 nucleotides agree with TRBD2. Trimming at V came to 5 bases and at J to 3 bases, leaving 4 bases not matched to a gene. Germline V lookup: CDR1 MDHEN, CDR2 SYDVKM. This CDR3 comprises 16 residues. CDR3 sequence reads: CASSLGLAGGTDTQYF. The CDR3 DNA reads as TGTGCCAGCAGTCTCGGACTAGCGGGAGGTACAGATACGCAGTATTTT.

This clonotype was seen a few times. This sequence joins TRBV15 and TRBJ2-7; 7 bases map to TRBD2. V gave up 0 bases and J gave up 2 bases; unmatched junction bases: 7. This CDR3 is 16 amino acids long. Germline-derived CDR1 and CDR2 are LNHNV and YYDKDF (reference sequence). CDR3 protein: CATSRDVGGLPYEQYF. CDR3 nucleotide sequence: TGTGCCACCAGCAGAGATGTGGGAGGGTTACCCTACGAGCAGTACTTC.

The chain has TRBV7-9 and TRBJ2-5, with TRBD2 as a possible D gene (5 bases). This CDR3 contains 17 residues. V lost 6 bases to trimming and J lost 5 bases, with 25 bases between them. Germline V gene sequence: CDR1 SEHNR, CDR2 FQNEAQ (reference sequence). CDR3 sequence: CASRPLIPGKLRETQYF. The CDR3 DNA sequence: TGTGCCAGCAGACCTCTCATTCCGGGAAAACTAAGGGAGACCCAGTACTTC.

This clonotype was counted ten times or more. The rearrangement links TRBV6-6 to TRBJ1-2, with D possibly being TRBD1 (5 bases). The CDR3 extends over 11 amino acids. Germline CDR1 MNHNY, CDR2 SVGAGI (reference sequence). Between the trimmed V and J ends, which lost 7 bases and 2 bases, there was a span of 5 bases. The chain's CDR3 is CASTGNYGYTF. Written as DNA, the CDR3 is TGTGCCAGCACAGGGAACTATGGCTACACCTTC.

This clonotype was counted ten times or more. The rearrangement links TRBV6-5 to TRBJ2-1; 9 nucleotides match TRBD2. The CDR3 consists of 16 residues. The germline CDR1 and CDR2 sequences are MNHEY and SVGAGI. The junction had 8 bases not matched to a gene; V was cut back by 7 bases and J by 1 base. The CDR3: CASNALTSGSYNEQFF. DNA of the CDR3: TGTGCCAGCAATGCGCTGACTAGCGGTTCCTACAATGAGCAGTTCTTC.

In its sample, this clonotype was seen a few times. The chain uses TRBV28 and TRBJ2-5; D gene uncertain. This CDR3 contains 12 residues. Trimming shortened V by 5 bases and J by 4 bases, and 8 bases separated the two germline ends. The germline V gene has CDR1 MDHEN and CDR2 SYDVKM. The CDR3: CASSIFRETQYF. CDR3 DNA: TGTGCCAGCAGTATCTTCCGAGAGACCCAGTACTTC.

This clonotype was detected a few times. V usage is TRBV6-5 and J usage is TRBJ2-4, with D perhaps matching TRBD1 (6 bases). V was shortened by 5 bases and J by 1 base, with 15 bases between the two germline ends. Germline V gene data show CDR1 as MNHEY and CDR2 as SVGAGI. The CDR3 sequence is 16 residues long. In DNA, the CDR3 is TGTGCCAGCAGTCCAGCCCGAAGGGGGGCCAAAAACATTCAGTACTTC. Amino acid sequence: CASSPARRGAKNIQYF.

The chain employs TRBV5-5 and TRBJ2-4; the match to TRBD1 covers 12 bases. In germline, CDR1 is SGHKS, CDR2 YYEKEE (reference sequence). With V trimmed by 4 bases and J by 8 bases, 7 bases remained unmatched. The CDR3 extends over 15 amino acids. CDR3 sequence (DNA): TGTGCCAGCAGCCGCCCGGGACAGGGGGCTTACATTCAGTACTTC. Its protein is CASSRPGQGAYIQYF.

As regards this clonotype: Its ends do not fully match the called genes, so a read error is possible. The gene calls are TRBV20-1 and TRBJ1-2; a possible D gene is TRBD1 (6 bases). In germline, CDR1 is DFQATT, CDR2 SNEGSKA (reference sequence). The CDR3 totals 12 residues. CDR3 residues: CSARGGNYGYTF. The CDR3 DNA reads TGCAGTGCGAGAGGGGGGAACTATGGCTACACCTTC.

This clonotype has more than one count but fewer than ten. This rearrangement joins TRBV6-5 to TRBJ1-5, with a tentative D call TRBD1 (5 bases). The CDR3 has 15 amino acids. Germline CDR1 is MNHEY and CDR2 is SVGAGI. V lost 6 bases to trimming and J lost 4 bases, with 16 bases between them. In nucleotides, the CDR3 is TGTGCCAGCAGGGCACAGGTTGCTCCAAATCAGCCCCAGCATTTT. Translated: CASRAQVAPNQPQHF.

This chain connects TRBV10-3 to TRBJ2-1; 7 bases are a match to TRBD1. V was clipped by 6 bases and J by 7 bases; unmatched bases: 9. Per the germline V gene, CDR1 is ENHRY and CDR2 is SYGVKD. CDR3 size: 14 residues. The DNA for the CDR3 is TGTGCCATCAGGGGGACAGATAAAGGAAATGAGCAGTTCTTC. Translated: CAIRGTDKGNEQFF.

The table lists this clonotype with a few counts. This sequence joins TRBV6-2 or TRBV6-3 and TRBJ2-7, with 8 bases fitting TRBD1. V was pared by 0 bases and J by 2 bases, with 6 bases of the junction left unmatched. This CDR3 is built from 16 residues. The V gene's germline CDR1 is MNHEY and CDR2 SVGEGT. The CDR3 spells CASSYSPGQVTYEQYF. DNA for the CDR3: TGTGCCAGCAGTTACTCGCCGGGACAGGTAACCTACGAGCAGTACTTC.

The sample holds many counts of this clonotype. The rearrangement joins TRBV10-3 to TRBJ2-3; D unclear. Trimming took 2 bases from V and 2 from J, leaving 8 bases between them. Germline lookup yields CDR1 ENHRY and CDR2 SYGVKD. The CDR3 loop spans 14 amino acids. The CDR3 region has the DNA TGTGCCATCAGTGAGGGTACTCACACAGATACGCAGTATTTT. This gives the protein CAISEGTHTDTQYF.